This entry lists 25 T cell receptor beta chains sequenced from one sample in a study of T cell responses to AZD1222 COVID-19 vaccine. TCRdb keeps only in-frame clones here, not all; method: immunoSEQ multiplex PCR. The table shows around 120,000 clones, with about nine tenths occurring only once. Sequencing was performed on peripheral blood, taken on day 0 of AZD1222 vaccination. All receptors come from an adult in good health.

The chain carries TRBV4-1 and TRBJ1-4; D is undetermined. This CDR3 has 13 residues. CDR1 and CDR2 (germline): MGHRA, YSYEKL. V gave up 0 bases and J gave up 8 bases, with 7 bases separating them. Written as DNA, the CDR3 is TGCGCCAGCAGCCAAGATCGGGAGGAAAAACTGTTTTTT. Translation gives CASSQDREEKLFF.

In its sample, this clone was seen once. The V and J genes are TRBV28 and TRBJ1-5; D remains unclear. Trimming removed 1 base from V and 3 bases from J, with 13 bases in between. This CDR3 has 16 amino acids. Germline values: CDR1 MDHEN, CDR2 SYDVKM. The CDR3 DNA sequence: TGTGCCAGCAGTTTATCTGGGGTATTATACAATCAGCCCCAGCATTTT. Translation: CASSLSGVLYNQPQHF.

The chain links TRBV6-1 to TRBJ2-1; 7 bases map to TRBD1. V was clipped by 4 bases and J by 7 bases; unmatched bases: 16. Germline V gene data show CDR1 as MNHNS and CDR2 as SASEGT. CDR3 length: 17 amino acids. The CDR3 coding sequence is TGTGCCAGCAGTGCACAAACCCTCGGGACAGTAAGAAATGAGCAGTTCTTC. Translated: CASSAQTLGTVRNEQFF.

The chain employs TRBV6-6 and TRBJ1-1, with TRBD1 matching 10 bases. V dropped 6 bases and J dropped 7; count of bases not matched to a gene: 8. The germline V gene encodes CDR1 MNHNY and CDR2 SVGAGI (reference sequence). This CDR3 has 14 residues. Here the CDR3 reads CASSLGTGVYEAFF. CDR3 sequence (DNA): TGTGCCAGCAGCCTCGGGACAGGGGTTTATGAAGCTTTCTTT.

CDR3 DNA sequence: TGTGCCACCGCGGGGGACTACCCCTCCTACGAGCAGTACTTC. Its translation is CATAGDYPSYEQYF. The chain links TRBV18 to TRBJ2-7; 7 nucleotides line up with TRBD2. J gave up 0 bases and V 10 bases, and 9 bases lay outside the gene matches. Germline lookup yields CDR1 KGHSH and CDR2 LQKENI. The CDR3 sequence is 14 residues long.

The chain recombines TRBV2 with TRBJ2-1; D is uncertain. The ends were cut back, 0 bases at V and 5 bases at J, with 11 bases in the middle. The CDR3 sequence is 15 residues long. The germline V gene encodes CDR1 SNHLY and CDR2 FYNNEI. CDR3 coding DNA: TGTGCCAGCAGTGAAGCGCATCTGGTAAACAATGAGCAGTTCTTC. It encodes CASSEAHLVNNEQFF.

The chain joins TRBV18 to TRBJ1-2; D gene unclear. CDR3 length equals 13 residues. CDR1 is KGHSH and CDR2 is LQKENI in the germline V gene. V dropped 0 bases and J dropped 0 bases, with 2 bases sitting between them. The CDR3 DNA is TGTGCCAGCTCACCACCGGCTAACTATGGCTACACCTTC. Its protein is CASSPPANYGYTF.

The J gene is TRBJ2-1, the V gene TRBV10-3; 7 bases align to TRBD1. CDR3 length equals 12 residues. The germline V gene has CDR1 ENHRY and CDR2 SYGVKD. The ends lost 6 bases at V and 12 bases at J; junction bases unmatched: 8. The CDR3 is CAIRAGGTSQFF. DNA for the CDR3: TGTGCCATCAGGGCAGGGGGAACCTCGCAGTTCTTC.

The chain joins TRBV7-9 to TRBJ1-2; D is ambiguous. The CDR3 is made up of 13 amino acids. V shed 2 bases and J shed 4 bases, with 8 bases lying between them. Germline CDR1 SEHNR, CDR2 FQNEAQ (reference sequence). Here the CDR3 reads CASSLPDIYGYTF. The CDR3 DNA follows: TGTGCCAGCAGCTTACCGGATATCTATGGCTACACCTTC.

The chain recombines TRBV7-9 with TRBJ1-2; D gene ambiguous. Germline CDR1 is SEHNR and CDR2 is FQNEAQ (reference sequence). CDR3 size: 13 residues. V lost 3 bases and J lost 0, with 5 bases in between. The DNA of the CDR3 is TGTGCCAGCAGCTTGGGCGCTAACTATGGCTACACCTTC. Protein product: CASSLGANYGYTF.

The DNA for the CDR3 is TGTGCCAGCAGTTTACGTAGCGGGTCTAGCACAGATACGCAGTATTTT. It encodes CASSLRSGSSTDTQYF. The chain is built from TRBV27 and TRBJ2-3, with 7 bases identical to TRBD2. In germline, CDR1 is MNHEY, CDR2 SMNVEV (reference sequence). This CDR3 spans 16 amino acids. With 2 bases clipped from V and 0 bases from J, the junction kept 5 bases outside the gene matches.

This chain's CDR3 is CASSPVAGVLEQYF. The DNA for the CDR3 is TGTGCCAGCTCACCAGTTGCGGGAGTCCTCGAGCAGTACTTC. This chain links TRBV18 with TRBJ2-7; 7 positions agree with TRBD2. The V segment lost 2 bases and the J segment 6 bases; nucleotides outside the gene matches: 7. This CDR3 has 14 residues. Looked up from germline, CDR1 is KGHSH and CDR2 is LQKENI.

The rearrangement uses TRBV28 and TRBJ2-7; D is unclear. Germline CDR1 and CDR2: MDHEN and SYDVKM. The CDR3 runs to 14 residues. V gave up 5 bases and J gave up 0 bases, with 11 bases separating them. DNA for the CDR3: TGTGCCAGCAGTCAGCATTTGGGCTCCTACGAGCAGTACTTC. Its protein is CASSQHLGSYEQYF.

The CDR3 protein is CASSLAAGGTDTQYF. For the CDR3, the DNA is TGTGCCAGCAGCTTAGCGGCAGGGGGAACAGATACGCAGTATTTT. The chain links TRBV7-6 to TRBJ2-3; 7 nucleotides align to TRBD1. Germline V gene data show CDR1 as SGHVS and CDR2 as FNYEAQ. Unmatched junction bases numbered 3, after V lost 0 bases and J lost 3 bases. This CDR3 is built from 15 residues.

This clone was observed once. The rearrangement links TRBV9 to TRBJ1-5; possible D gene TRBD1, 5 bases. Germline V lookup: CDR1 SGDLS, CDR2 YYNGEE. This CDR3 has 14 residues. Trimming took 4 bases from V and 4 from J, leaving 12 bases between them. CDR3 bases: TGTGCCAGCAGCACGGGACCATTAAATCAGCCCCAGCATTTT. It codes for CASSTGPLNQPQHF.

The genes are TRBV3-1 (or the pseudogene TRBV3-2) and TRBJ2-7, with TRBD2 matching 7 bases. CDR1 is LGHDT and CDR2 is YNNKEL in the germline V gene (reference sequence). V lost 1 base to trimming and J lost 7 bases; unmatched junction nucleotides: 10. The CDR3 has 15 amino acids. The CDR3 DNA reads TGTGCCAGCAGCCAAGTCCAAGGGAGGGGTCGGGAGCAGTACTTC. This gives the protein CASSQVQGRGREQYF.

The J gene is TRBJ2-1, the V gene TRBV5-1; D uncertain. Germline loops: CDR1 SGHRS, CDR2 YFSETQ. With 4 bases removed from V and 1 base from J, the gap between germline ends came to 15 bases. The CDR3 extends over 16 amino acids. The CDR3 reads CASSVRPGISYNEQFF. For the CDR3, the DNA is TGCGCCAGCAGCGTCCGTCCAGGCATATCCTACAATGAGCAGTTCTTC.

This chain joins TRBV5-4 and TRBJ1-1, with TRBD1 as a possible D gene (6 bases). The CDR3 covers 17 residues. Trimming left V 0 bases short and J 1 base short, with 16 bases between. The V gene's germline CDR1 is SGHNT and CDR2 YYREEE (reference sequence). The CDR3 nucleotides read TGTGCCAGCAGCTTGGCGTTTTCGGGGGCCTCGAACACTGAAGCTTTCTTT. It codes for CASSLAFSGASNTEAFF. Together with reference TRBV5-4 and TRBJ1-1, the CDR3 gives the full variable domain: ETGVTQSPTHLIKTRGQQVTLRCSSQSGHNTVSWYQQALGQGPQFIFQYYREEENGRGNFPPRFSGLQFPNYSSELNVNALELDDSALYLCASSLAFSGASNTEAFFGQGTRLTVV.

V usage is TRBV5-5 and J usage is TRBJ1-6; D is undetermined. The V end was cut by 3 bases, the J end by 3 bases, with 10 bases between. The length of the CDR3 is 15 residues. CDR1 is SGHKS, CDR2 YYEKEE, per germline (reference sequence). The CDR3 loop is CASSSRPDYNSPLHF. The CDR3 DNA reads TGTGCCAGCAGCTCCCGACCAGACTATAATTCACCCCTCCACTTT.

This clone has just one count. This chain uses TRBV27 with TRBJ2-5; D not resolved. The length of the CDR3 is 15 residues. Germline loops: CDR1 MNHEY, CDR2 SMNVEV (reference sequence). Between the trimmed V and J ends, which lost 2 bases and 4 bases, there was a span of 14 bases. Here the CDR3 reads CASSLKGVGRETQYF. CDR3 nucleotides: TGTGCCAGCAGTTTAAAGGGCGTAGGGCGAGAGACCCAGTACTTC.

The chain joins TRBV28 to TRBJ2-1; D is unresolved. The CDR3 contains 10 residues. Germline CDR1 is MDHEN and CDR2 is SYDVKM. V was shortened by 5 bases and J by 6 bases, with 2 bases between the two germline ends. The CDR3 DNA reads as TGTGCCAGCAGTGGCAATGAGCAGTTCTTC. Translated, it gives CASSGNEQFF.

This sequence joins TRBV12-3 or TRBV12-4 and TRBJ1-2; D is unclear. Trimming left V 6 bases short and J 5 bases short, with 13 bases between. CDR3 length equals 13 residues. The CDR3 region is CASSPQSSYGYTF. Written as DNA, the CDR3 is TGTGCCAGCAGCCCTCAAAGCAGTTATGGCTACACCTTC.

J is TRBJ1-1 and V is TRBV3-1 (or the pseudogene TRBV3-2); D unresolved. The CDR3 is 14 residues long. Trimming removed 1 base at V and 4 bases at J, with 10 bases between. The V gene's germline CDR1 is LGHDT and CDR2 YNNKEL (reference sequence). The CDR3 protein is CASSQGLGFTEAFF. The CDR3 nucleotides are TGTGCCAGCAGCCAAGGTCTAGGGTTCACTGAAGCTTTCTTT.

Only one count was recorded for this clone. The rearrangement joins TRBV5-1 to TRBJ2-3; TRBD1 aligns across 11 bases. Germline V gene lookup returns CDR1 SGHRS and CDR2 YFSETQ. The CDR3 extends over 14 amino acids. The ends lost 5 bases at V and 4 bases at J; junction bases unmatched: 3. The CDR3 reads CASRSGQGADTQYF. In nucleotides, the CDR3 is TGCGCCAGCAGATCGGGACAGGGGGCAGATACGCAGTATTTT.

Worth noting for this clone: Its ends do not fully match the called genes, so a read error is possible. The chain joins TRBV5-4 to TRBJ2-1; the D gene is possibly TRBD2 (5 bases). The germline CDR1 and CDR2 sequences are SGHNT and YYREEE (reference sequence). CDR3 size: 11 residues. CDR3 amino acids: CASSLSRELLF. CDR3 DNA sequence: TGTGCCAGCAGCTTGAGTCGGGAATTGCTCTTC. The variable domain in full, completed from reference TRBV5-4 and TRBJ2-1, reads ETGVTQSPTHLIKTRGQQVTLRCSSQSGHNTVSWYQQALGQGPQFIFQYYREEENGRGNFPPRFSGLQFPNYSSELNVNALELDDSALYLCASSLSRELLFGPGTRLTVL.